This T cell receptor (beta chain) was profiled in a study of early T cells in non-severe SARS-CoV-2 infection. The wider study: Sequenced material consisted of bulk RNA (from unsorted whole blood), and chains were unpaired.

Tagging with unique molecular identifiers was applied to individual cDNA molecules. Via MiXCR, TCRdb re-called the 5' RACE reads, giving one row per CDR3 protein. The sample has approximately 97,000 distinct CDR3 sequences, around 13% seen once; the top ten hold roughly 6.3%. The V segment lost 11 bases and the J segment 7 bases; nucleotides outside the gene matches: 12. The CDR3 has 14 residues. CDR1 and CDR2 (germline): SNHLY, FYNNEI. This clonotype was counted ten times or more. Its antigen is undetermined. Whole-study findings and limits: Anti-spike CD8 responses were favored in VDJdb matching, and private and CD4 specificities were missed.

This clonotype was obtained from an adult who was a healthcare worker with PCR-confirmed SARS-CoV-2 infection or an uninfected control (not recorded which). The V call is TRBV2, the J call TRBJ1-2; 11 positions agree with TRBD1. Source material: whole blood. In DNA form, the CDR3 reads TGTGCCGGCGCCGGACAGGGGGCTAGAGGTGGCTACACCTTC. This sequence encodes CAGAGQGARGGYTF.